These 24 T cell receptor beta chains were sequenced from one sample in a study of brain T cells in children with intractable seizures. The protocol was immunoSEQ multiplex PCR, while the TCRdb copy is restricted to in-frame clones and leaves out a portion. The repertoire holds 70,000 to 85,000 clones, with about 93% as singletons. The source was peripheral blood, collected at surgery. The receptor set was obtained from a girl aged 2 to 10 with Rasmussen encephalitis and intractable seizures.

The count of this clone is one. Here the CDR3 DNA reads TGTGCCAGCAGTTTTCGTGGTGATTCACCCCTCCACTTT. Translation gives CASSFRGDSPLHF. This chain joins TRBV28 and TRBJ1-6; D gene ambiguous. Germline-derived CDR1 and CDR2 are MDHEN and SYDVKM. Trimming pared 3 bases from V and 8 bases from J, leaving 8 bases between. The CDR3 extends over 13 amino acids.

The rearrangement joins TRBV3-1 (or the pseudogene TRBV3-2) to TRBJ2-5, with D unresolved. Germline V gene data show CDR1 as LGHDT and CDR2 as YNNKEL (reference sequence). The CDR3 length is 12 residues. V was clipped by 3 bases and J by 0 bases, with 2 bases between them. CDR3 nucleotide sequence: TGTGCCAGCAGCCAGTACCAAGAGACCCAGTACTTC. Residues: CASSQYQETQYF.

The rearrangement links TRBV5-6 to TRBJ1-5; D remains ambiguous. The CDR3 loop spans 15 amino acids. The germline V and J ends were trimmed by 2 bases and 0 bases, with 9 bases remaining between them. Germline V gene lookup returns CDR1 SGHDT and CDR2 YYEEEE. The CDR3 region has the DNA TGTGCCAGCAGCTTTGGACCAAATAGCAATCAGCCCCAGCATTTT. Encoded protein: CASSFGPNSNQPQHF.

The chain carries TRBV19 and TRBJ2-5; D might be TRBD1 (6 bases). The V and J ends lost 4 bases and 1 base respectively, with 13 bases between them. There are 15 residues in the CDR3. The germline gives CDR1 LNHDA, CDR2 SQIVND (reference sequence). CDR3 in amino acids: CASSNGRGIQETQYF. The CDR3 DNA follows: TGTGCCAGTAGTAATGGCAGGGGAATCCAAGAGACCCAGTACTTC.

This chain joins TRBV5-4 and TRBJ1-4, with D perhaps matching TRBD1 (6 bases). The CDR3 totals 15 residues. V lost 3 bases, J lost 7 bases, and 16 bases lay in between. Germline-derived CDR1 and CDR2 are SGHNT and YYREEE (reference sequence). CDR3 sequence: CASSSTLGGGEKLFF. The CDR3 DNA is TGTGCCAGCAGCTCCACCCTGGGGGGCGGTGAAAAACTGTTTTTT.

The rearrangement uses TRBV19 and TRBJ1-5; a possible D gene is TRBD1 (5 bases). Per germline, CDR1 LNHDA and CDR2 SQIVND (reference sequence). V shed 4 bases and J shed 5 bases, with 15 bases lying between them. The CDR3 is 15 residues long. CDR3 loop: CASSRPGTVDQPQHF. CDR3 sequence (DNA): TGTGCCAGTAGTAGACCCGGGACGGTGGATCAGCCCCAGCATTTT.

The rearrangement uses TRBV5-4 and TRBJ1-5, with D unclear. V lost 0 bases and J 5 bases, leaving 6 bases between the germline ends. Per germline, CDR1 SGHNT and CDR2 YYREEE (reference sequence). The CDR3 runs to 13 residues. This CDR3 reads CASSLGGDQPQHF. The CDR3 DNA sequence: TGTGCCAGCAGCTTGGGAGGCGATCAGCCCCAGCATTTT.

The chain joins TRBV4-1 to TRBJ1-2; no clear D gene. CDR1 and CDR2 (germline): MGHRA, YSYEKL. The CDR3 consists of 13 residues. The V gene lost 4 bases and the J gene lost 1 base, with 7 bases spanning the gap. The CDR3 DNA is TGCGCCAGCAGCCTAAGACTTAACTATGGCTACACCTTC. The encoded protein is CASSLRLNYGYTF.

The gene calls are TRBV19 and TRBJ2-4; D may correspond to TRBD1 or TRBD2 (6 bases each). This CDR3 has 15 amino acids. Trimming cost V 5 bases and J 0 bases, with 11 bases left between them. Germline V gene sequence: CDR1 LNHDA, CDR2 SQIVND (reference sequence). In DNA form, the CDR3 reads TGTGCCAGTAGTTGGGGGGCGCTAGCCAAAAACATTCAGTACTTC. Its translation is CASSWGALAKNIQYF.

CDR3 loop: CASSEGAGGPNTGELFF. CDR3 nucleotides: TGTGCCAGCAGTGAGGGGGCGGGGGGACCGAACACCGGGGAGCTGTTTTTT. The chain recombines TRBV6-1 with TRBJ2-2, with 8 bases aligning to TRBD2. The CDR3 runs 17 residues. In germline, CDR1 is MNHNS, CDR2 SASEGT. The V segment lost 3 bases and the J segment 0 bases; nucleotides outside the gene matches: 6.

The gene calls are TRBV29-1 and TRBJ1-2; D gene unclear. The germline V gene has CDR1 SQVTM and CDR2 ANQGSEA. The CDR3 extends over 13 amino acids. With 4 bases removed from V and 0 bases from J, the gap between germline ends came to 9 bases. As DNA, the CDR3 is TGCAGCGTTGTCTCCGCTTCTAACTATGGCTACACCTTC. Its protein is CSVVSASNYGYTF.

A single count supports this clone. J is TRBJ2-7 and V is TRBV18, with a possible D match to TRBD2 (6 bases). Trimming removed 0 bases at V and 5 bases at J, with 11 bases between. The germline V gene has CDR1 KGHSH and CDR2 LQKENI. The CDR3 covers 14 residues. The CDR3 loop reads CASSPPAGTNEQYF. Written as DNA, the CDR3 is TGTGCCAGCTCACCACCGGCGGGGACCAACGAGCAGTACTTC. Filled out from reference TRBV18 and TRBJ2-7, the complete variable domain reads NAGVMQNPRHLVRRRGQEARLRCSPMKGHSHVYWYRQLPEEGLKFMVYLQKENIIDESGMPKERFSAEFPKEGPSILRIQQVVRGDSAAYFCASSPPAGTNEQYFGPGTRLTVT.

This chain connects TRBV2 to TRBJ2-7, with 7 bases identical to TRBD1. The CDR3 is 14 amino acids. After removal of 3 bases from V and 4 bases from J, the junction contained 6 bases not matched to a gene. Germline CDR1 is SNHLY and CDR2 is FYNNEI. The CDR3 loop reads CASSDSAGGYEQYF. CDR3 nucleotides: TGTGCCAGCAGTGACTCGGCAGGGGGTTACGAGCAGTACTTC.

The chain has TRBV27 and TRBJ2-3, with 7 bases identical to TRBD2. Germline CDR1 MNHEY, CDR2 SMNVEV (reference sequence). This CDR3 spans 12 amino acids. V shed 8 bases and J 2 bases; nucleotides not matched to a gene: 1. CDR3 sequence: CASGGDTDTQYF. The CDR3, as DNA: TGTGCCAGCGGGGGGGACACAGATACGCAGTATTTT.

DNA for the CDR3: TGTGCCAGCAGTGAAGTGGGAGGGAAGGTACGGGAGACCCAGTACTTC. Amino acid sequence: CASSEVGGKVRETQYF. This chain connects TRBV6-1 to TRBJ2-5, with 7 bases aligning to TRBD2. Germline CDR1 MNHNS, CDR2 SASEGT. J gave up 5 bases and V 1 base, and 10 bases lay outside the gene matches. This CDR3 is 16 amino acids long.

The chain joins TRBV28 to TRBJ2-5; the D call may be TRBD1 or TRBD2 (5 bases each). Trimming stripped 6 bases from V and 5 bases from J, with 13 bases between. Germline V gives CDR1 MDHEN, CDR2 SYDVKM. The CDR3 is 13 residues long. This CDR3 is CASSLGPTETQYF. The CDR3 DNA sequence: TGTGCCAGCAGCTTGGGACCGACGGAGACCCAGTACTTC.

A single count supports this clone. The DNA of the CDR3 is TGTGCCACCAGCAGAACGTTGGGCACTAATGAAAAACTGTTTTTT. It encodes CATSRTLGTNEKLFF. The J gene is TRBJ1-4, the V gene TRBV15; D ambiguous. Trimming took 2 bases from V and 2 from J, leaving 9 bases between them. The CDR3 extends over 15 amino acids. Germline assignment: CDR1 LNHNV and CDR2 YYDKDF (reference sequence). Complete variable domain (other parts from reference TRBV15 and TRBJ1-4): DAMVIQNPRYQVTQFGKPVTLSCSQTLNHNVMYWYQQKSSQAPKLLFHYYDKDFNNEADTPDNFQSRRPNTSFCFLDIRSPGLGDTAMYLCATSRTLGTNEKLFFGSGTQLSVL.

J is TRBJ2-1 and V is TRBV30; D gene ambiguous. The CDR3 is made up of 14 amino acids. V shed 4 bases and J shed 3 bases, with 13 bases lying between them. The germline gives CDR1 GTSNPN, CDR2 SVGIG (reference sequence). The CDR3 loop reads CAWIRSAGYNEQFF. CDR3 DNA: TGTGCCTGGATTAGGAGTGCTGGCTACAATGAGCAGTTCTTC. The variable domain in full, with the rest retrieved from reference TRBV30 and TRBJ2-1, is SQTIHQWPATLVQPVGSPLSLECTVEGTSNPNLYWYRQAAGRGLQLLFYSVGIGQISSEVPQNLSASRPQDRQFILSSKKLLLSDSGFYLCAWIRSAGYNEQFFGPGTRLTVL.

This rearrangement joins TRBV28 to TRBJ1-2; unclear D gene. The CDR3 covers 16 residues. V lost 3 bases to trimming and J lost 3 bases, with 17 bases between them. Germline V CDR1 and CDR2: MDHEN, SYDVKM. CDR3 in amino acids: CASSFWAFSLYYGYTF. For the CDR3, the DNA is TGTGCCAGCAGTTTTTGGGCCTTCTCCCTATACTATGGCTACACCTTC.

In DNA, the CDR3 is TGTGCCAGCAGCCTGACTAGCGTCTCGATCTCCTATGAGCAGTTCTTC. Residues: CASSLTSVSISYEQFF. This chain links TRBV5-5 with TRBJ2-1; 8 bases fit TRBD2. In germline, CDR1 is SGHKS, CDR2 YYEKEE (reference sequence). The J segment lost 8 bases and the V segment lost 4 bases, leaving 14 bases of the junction unmatched. This CDR3 spans 16 amino acids.

The CDR3 DNA sequence: TGTGCCAGCAGCCGTCACAGGGGACCAAAGCCGAACACTGAAGCTTTCTTT. Its protein is CASSRHRGPKPNTEAFF. The chain combines TRBV7-8 with TRBJ1-1; TRBD1 aligns across 7 bases. This CDR3 has 17 amino acids. Germline V gene lookup returns CDR1 SGHVS and CDR2 FQNEAQ. After removal of 5 bases from V and 1 base from J, the junction contained 13 bases not matched to a gene.

The rearrangement uses TRBV2 and TRBJ2-7, with D tentatively TRBD2 (5 bases). Germline-derived CDR1 and CDR2 are SNHLY and FYNNEI. The CDR3 consists of 12 residues. V lost 6 bases and J 2 bases, leaving 8 bases between the germline ends. The CDR3 DNA is TGTGCCAGCAGGGGAGAGGCCTACGAGCAGTACTTC. Translated, it gives CASRGEAYEQYF.

The chain joins TRBV11-2 to TRBJ2-7, with a tentative D call TRBD2 (6 bases). V was cut by 1 base and J by 2 bases, with 15 bases left in between. The CDR3 consists of 16 residues. Germline assignment: CDR1 SGHAT and CDR2 FQNNGV. The CDR3 nucleotides read TGTGCCAGCAGCTTAGTGGGCGGAGGGGTGACCTACGAGCAGTACTTC. Its translation: CASSLVGGGVTYEQYF.

This clone was observed a single time. The V call is TRBV7-9, the J call TRBJ2-3, with a possible D match to TRBD1 (6 bases). The CDR3 is 17 amino acids. Germline-derived CDR1 and CDR2 are SEHNR and FQNEAQ (reference sequence). V lost 5 bases and J 1 base, leaving 19 bases between the germline ends. Written as DNA, the CDR3 is TGTGCCAGCAGCCCCGGACAGCTCCCCCTTCGCACAGATACGCAGTATTTT. Translating it yields CASSPGQLPLRTDTQYF. The full variable domain, with the rest looked up from reference TRBV7-9 and TRBJ2-3, is DTGVSQNPRHKITKRGQNVTFRCDPISEHNRLYWYRQTLGQGPEFLTYFQNEAQLEKSRLLSDRFSAERPKGSFSTLEIQRTEQGDSAMYLCASSPGQLPLRTDTQYFGPGTRLTVL.